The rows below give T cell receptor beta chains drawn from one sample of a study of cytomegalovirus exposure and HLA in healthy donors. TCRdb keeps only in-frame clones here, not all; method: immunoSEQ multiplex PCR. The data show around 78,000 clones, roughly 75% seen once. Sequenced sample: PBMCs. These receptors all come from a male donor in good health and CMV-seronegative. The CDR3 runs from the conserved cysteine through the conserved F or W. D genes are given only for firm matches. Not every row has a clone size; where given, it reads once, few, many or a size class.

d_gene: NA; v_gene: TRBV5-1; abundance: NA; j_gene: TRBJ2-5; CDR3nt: TGCGCCAGCAGCTTGGACCAGGGCCAAGAGACCCAGTACTTC; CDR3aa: CASSLDQGQETQYF
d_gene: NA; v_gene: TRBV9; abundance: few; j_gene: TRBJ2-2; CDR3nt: TGTGCCAGCGTCCGGGACTTGGCGAACACCGGGGAGCTGTTTTTT; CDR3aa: CASVRDLANTGELFF
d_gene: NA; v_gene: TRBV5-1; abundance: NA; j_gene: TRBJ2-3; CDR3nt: TGCGCCAGCAGCTTCTCAGGTACAGATACGCAGTATTTT; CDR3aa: CASSFSGTDTQYF
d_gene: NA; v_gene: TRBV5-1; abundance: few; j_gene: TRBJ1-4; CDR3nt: TGCGCCAGCAGCTCCTCCGGGACAGAAAAACTGTTTTTT; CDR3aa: CASSSSGTEKLFF
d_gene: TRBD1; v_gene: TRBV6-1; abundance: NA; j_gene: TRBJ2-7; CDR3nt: TGTGCCAGCAGTAACCCGGGACAGGGGACCAGCGAGCAGTACTTC; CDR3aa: CASSNPGQGTSEQYF
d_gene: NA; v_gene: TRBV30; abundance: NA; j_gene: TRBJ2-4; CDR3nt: TGTGCCTGGAGTGGGGTGAGGAGCTTCCAAGCCAAAAACATTCAGTACTTC; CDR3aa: CAWSGVRSFQAKNIQYF
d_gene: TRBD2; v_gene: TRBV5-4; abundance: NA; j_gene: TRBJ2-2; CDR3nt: TGTGCCAGCAGCTTGGGCCTAGCGGGTGGTACCGGGGAGCTGTTTTTT; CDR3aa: CASSLGLAGGTGELFF
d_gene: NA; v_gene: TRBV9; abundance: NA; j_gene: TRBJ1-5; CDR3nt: TGTGCCAGCAGCGTAGACGGAGCTAATCAGCCCCAGCATTTT; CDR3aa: CASSVDGANQPQHF
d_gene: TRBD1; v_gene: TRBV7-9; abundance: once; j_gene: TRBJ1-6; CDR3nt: TGTGCCACACAGGGGGCATATAATTCACCCCTCCACTTT; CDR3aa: CATQGAYNSPLHF
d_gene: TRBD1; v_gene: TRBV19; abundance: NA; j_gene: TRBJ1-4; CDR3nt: TGTGCCAGTAGTACTCGACAGGGGGCGACTGAAAAACTGTTTTTT; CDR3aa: CASSTRQGATEKLFF
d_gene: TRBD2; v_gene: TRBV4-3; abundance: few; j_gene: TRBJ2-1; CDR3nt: TGCGCCAGCAGCCGCCTACTCGCCGGAGTAGCGGGGGGTTACAATGAGCAGTTCTTC; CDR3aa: CASSRLLAGVAGGYNEQFF
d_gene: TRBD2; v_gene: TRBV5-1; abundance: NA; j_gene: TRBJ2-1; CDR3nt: TGCGCCAGCAGCGCGGGACTAGCGGGGGTCGTTGAGCAGTTCTTC; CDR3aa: CASSAGLAGVVEQFF
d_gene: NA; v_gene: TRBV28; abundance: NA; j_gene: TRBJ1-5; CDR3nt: TGTGCCAGCAGTTTCTTTCCGACAGAACCCCATCAGCCCCAGCATTTT; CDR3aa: CASSFFPTEPHQPQHF
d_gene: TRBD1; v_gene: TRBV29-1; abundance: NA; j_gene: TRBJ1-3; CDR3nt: TGCAGCGTGAGGACAGGATCTGGAAACACCATATATTTT; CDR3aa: CSVRTGSGNTIYF
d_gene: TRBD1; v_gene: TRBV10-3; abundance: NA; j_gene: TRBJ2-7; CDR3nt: TGTGCCATCAGTCATTCCGGGACAGTCCCTGGGGAGCAGTACTTC; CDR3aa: CAISHSGTVPGEQYF
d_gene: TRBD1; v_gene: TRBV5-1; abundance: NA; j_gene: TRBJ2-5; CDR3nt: TGCGCCAGCAGCGCAGCCGGGACAGGGGTTGGGGAGACCCAGTACTTC; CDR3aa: CASSAAGTGVGETQYF
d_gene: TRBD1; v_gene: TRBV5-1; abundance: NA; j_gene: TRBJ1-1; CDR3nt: TGCGCCAGCAGCTTGGCCGGACAGGGGCGAACTGAAGCTTTCTTT; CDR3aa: CASSLAGQGRTEAFF
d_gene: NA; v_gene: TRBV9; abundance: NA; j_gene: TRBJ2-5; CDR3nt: TGTGCCAGCAGCGTCCGAAGCGAGCCCCCTCGGGAGCAGTACTTC; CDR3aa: CASSVRSEPPREQYF
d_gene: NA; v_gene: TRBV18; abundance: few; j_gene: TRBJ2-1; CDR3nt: TGTGCCAGCTCACTCCGAAATTATTACGAGGGGGGGAACAATGAGCAGTTCTTC; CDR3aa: CASSLRNYYEGGNNEQFF
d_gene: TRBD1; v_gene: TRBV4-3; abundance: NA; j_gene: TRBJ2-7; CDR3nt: TGCGCCAGCAGCCAGAACAGGGGGCGGGAGCAGTACTTC; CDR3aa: CASSQNRGREQYF
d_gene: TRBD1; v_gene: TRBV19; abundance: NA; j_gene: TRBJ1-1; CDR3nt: TGTGCCAGTAGTATAGATCGACAGGGGTGGCGTGCTTTCTTT; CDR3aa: CASSIDRQGWRAFF
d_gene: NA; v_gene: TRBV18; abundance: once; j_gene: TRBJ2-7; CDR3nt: TGTGCCAGCTCACCGGGAGGGGGGGGCTTTGGCGTTGGATACGAGCAGTACTTC; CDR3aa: CASSPGGGGFGVGYEQYF
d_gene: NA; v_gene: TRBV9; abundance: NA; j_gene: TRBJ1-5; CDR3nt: TGTGCCAGCAGCGTATCGGCAGCCAGCGGGTGGGGGAGGCCCCAGCATTTT; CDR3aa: CASSVSAASGWGRPQHF
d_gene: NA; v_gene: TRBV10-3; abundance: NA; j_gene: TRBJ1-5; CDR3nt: TGTGCCATCAGTGAGCTCCCCGGGGGTTCTAGTCAGCCCCAGCATTTT; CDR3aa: CAISELPGGSSQPQHF
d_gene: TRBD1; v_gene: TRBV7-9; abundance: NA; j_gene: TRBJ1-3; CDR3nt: TGTGCCAGCAGCTCCCAGGGGGCAGGTGGAAACACCATATATTTT; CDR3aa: CASSSQGAGGNTIYF
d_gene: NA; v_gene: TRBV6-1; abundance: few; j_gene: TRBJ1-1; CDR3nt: TGTGCCACCAAATTTTTGAACACTGAAGCTTTCTTT; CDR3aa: CATKFLNTEAFF
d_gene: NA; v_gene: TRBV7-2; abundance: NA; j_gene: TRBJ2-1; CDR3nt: TGTGCCAGCAGCTCCCGGGACAAATTTGAGCAGTTCTTC; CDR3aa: CASSSRDKFEQFF